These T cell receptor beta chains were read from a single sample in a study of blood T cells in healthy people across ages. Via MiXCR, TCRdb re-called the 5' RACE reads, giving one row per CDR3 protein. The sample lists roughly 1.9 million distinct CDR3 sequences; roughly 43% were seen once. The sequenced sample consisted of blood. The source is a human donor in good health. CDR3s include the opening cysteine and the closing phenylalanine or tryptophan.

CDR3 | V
CSARFRGTDTQYF | TRBV20-1
CSARVFGGPDDTQYF | TRBV20-1
CASSSRAGAHPSYGYTF | TRBV7-2
CSAWGTESEQYF | TRBV20-1
CASSHVEGGGYTF | TRBV7-2
CASSLEGVGFADTQYF | TRBV7-3
CASRRERKTQYF | TRBV12-3/TRBV12-4
CASSLFLTGGTQFF | TRBV11-2
CASSLGDTYTDTQYF | TRBV7-3
CASSAKGQDNTEAFF | TRBV7-9
CASSPRADPSTDTQYF | TRBV18
CASSVAGKGPYGYTF | TRBV9
CASARGSSGANVLTF | TRBV6-5
CASSQVGGQGAWAFF | TRBV14
CASSQTGTPSPLHF | TRBV4-3
CASSSGGAGIYEQYF | TRBV28
CASSSRGGGLRHYEQYF | TRBV7-2
CSALWEEKSDTQYF | TRBV20-1
CASSLTGEGGNYGYTF | TRBV5-1
CASSFGPAQAFF | TRBV12-3/TRBV12-4
CASSGRQRETQYF | TRBV2
CASSPRTRGYEQYF | TRBV5-6
CASSLGLIGYEQYF | TRBV5-1
CASSIQGVVTGTGELFF | TRBV5-1
CATSDHKGAGWTEAFF | TRBV24-1
CASSQAGGFYEQYF | TRBV6-6
CASSSTLVGYSNQPQHF | TRBV7-8
CATRRTGVTYEQYF | TRBV10-3
CASSLAIGFTSSGYTF | TRBV7-9
CASSRRDSRSEQYF | TRBV12-3/TRBV12-4
CAISERLPGANVLTF | TRBV10-3
CASRERTGTGDYGYTF | TRBV6-1
CASSNRDRAAGYTF | TRBV7-2
CASRKGLAGDADTQYF | TRBV12-3/TRBV12-4
CASSDTTESDTQYF | TRBV5-1
CASRAQIRGGYTF | TRBV28
CASSVGSGLVRPNVDEQFF | TRBV12-3/TRBV12-4
CASSPTGGWYEKLFF | TRBV7-2
CASSLGGGAMDEQFF | TRBV12-3/TRBV12-4
CSAKGQRNTEAFF | TRBV20-1
CASSHLTSAYSSYEQYF | TRBV3-1
CASSIGTGTYEQYF | TRBV6-6
CASSPSGGGPSSYNEQFF | TRBV7-3
CSVEDQGGLAGDADTQYF | TRBV29-1
CAIAFGGEQYF | TRBV10-3
CASSELAVGSYEQYF | TRBV6-1
CASSPDSLETQYF | TRBV4-3
CASTRRFLESSNQPQHF | TRBV2
CASTRTGFPPEAFF | TRBV28
CASSPLPSAYEQFF | TRBV18
CASTPSRGGIDTQYF | TRBV9
CASAGGGRGGYTF | TRBV2
CASSRIPQGTNEQFF | TRBV6-6